One and the same sample provided the 9 T cell receptor beta chains below, sequenced in a study of T cell responses to AZD1222 COVID-19 vaccine. The repertoire was sequenced with immunoSEQ multiplex PCR; TCRdb's copy has only in-frame clones and lacks some. The sample gives around 99,000 clones, about 87% of which show up once; 4.4% is in the top ten. The sample in question was peripheral blood, obtained 28 days after the second AZD1222 dose. The receptors shown here come from an adult who received the AZD1222 COVID-19 vaccine.

The rearrangement joins TRBV10-3 to TRBJ1-1, with a tentative D call TRBD1 (5 bases). The CDR3 is made up of 13 amino acids. The germline CDR1 and CDR2 sequences are ENHRY and SYGVKD. The V end was cut by 4 bases, the J end by 4 bases, with 10 bases between. CDR3 loop: CAISGGKGTEAFF. CDR3 bases: TGTGCCATCAGTGGGGGGAAAGGCACTGAAGCTTTCTTT.

The chain joins TRBV5-1 to TRBJ2-2; the D is unclear. Germline V gives CDR1 SGHRS, CDR2 YFSETQ. This CDR3 is 16 amino acids long. The V and J ends lost 0 bases and 0 bases respectively, with 9 bases between them. This CDR3 is CASSLVPVANTGELFF. The CDR3 DNA reads TGCGCCAGCAGCTTGGTTCCGGTCGCGAACACCGGGGAGCTGTTTTTT.

This sequence joins TRBV2 and TRBJ2-3; D is undetermined. CDR1 is SNHLY, CDR2 FYNNEI, per germline. Trimming pared 4 bases from V and 1 base from J, leaving 6 bases between. The CDR3 extends over 13 amino acids. Written as DNA, the CDR3 is TGTGCCAGCAGTGTCCAGGGCACAGATACGCAGTATTTT. The encoded protein is CASSVQGTDTQYF.

Concerning this clone: The sample carries other DNA sequences with the same CDR3. The chain recombines TRBV19 with TRBJ2-5; D gene ambiguous. This CDR3 contains 13 residues. Germline V gives CDR1 LNHDA, CDR2 SQIVND (reference sequence). Trimming removed 3 bases from V and 2 bases from J, with 7 bases in between. The CDR3 region has the DNA TGTGCCAGTAGTATCCAGGATCAAGAGACCCAGTACTTC. Its protein product is CASSIQDQETQYF.

V and J are TRBV18 and TRBJ1-1; D remains unclear. Germline CDR1 is KGHSH and CDR2 is LQKENI. The CDR3 is 12 amino acids. Trimming stripped 9 bases from V and 3 bases from J, with 11 bases between. This chain's CDR3 is CASSGPYTEAFF. In DNA, the CDR3 is TGTGCCAGTAGTGGTCCCTACACTGAAGCTTTCTTT.

This clone showed up just a few times. The rearrangement links TRBV7-8 to TRBJ2-7, with D uncertain. The CDR3 spans 14 residues. CDR1 is SGHVS, CDR2 FQNEAQ, per germline. Trimming took 3 bases from V and 0 from J, leaving 9 bases between them. The CDR3 region is CASSFLRSSYEQYF. CDR3 sequence (DNA): TGTGCCAGCAGCTTTTTACGGAGCTCCTACGAGCAGTACTTC.

J is TRBJ1-1 and V is TRBV12-5; D remains ambiguous. The CDR3 contains 11 residues. V gave up 10 bases and J gave up 7 bases, with 13 bases separating them. The germline CDR1 and CDR2 sequences are LGHNT and FRNRAP. The CDR3 DNA reads TGTGCTAATCGAGGCGGGGATGAAGCTTTCTTT. This translates into CANRGGDEAFF.

The chain recombines TRBV12-3 or TRBV12-4 with TRBJ1-2; D is ambiguous. The V and J ends lost 3 bases and 7 bases respectively, with 9 bases between them. This CDR3 region has 12 residues. CDR3 DNA sequence: TGTGCCAGCAGTTTCGCTCAGCGTGGCTACACCTTC. This encodes CASSFAQRGYTF.

The CDR3 loop reads CASSKGDAGYGYTF. The CDR3 DNA is TGTGCCAGCAGCAAAGGGGACGCTGGCTATGGCTACACCTTC. The J gene is TRBJ1-2, the V gene TRBV21-1. TRBV21-1 is assigned pseudogene status. The CDR3 totals 14 residues.